The 2 T cell receptor beta chains given below trace back to one sample, sequenced in a study of human T cells and chemical hapten exposure. MiXCR, run by TCRdb on the RACE reads, gives a single entry per CDR3 protein. The repertoire includes tens of thousands of distinct CDR3 sequences, about 9.3% of them detected once, and about an eighth sits in the top ten. Time point here: patch test 1, 2 weeks after DPC sensitization. This sample's treatment: therapeutic diphenylcyclopropenone sensitization with weekly scalp DPC. Source: whole blood, taken in connection with sensitization to the hapten diphenylcyclopropenone (DPC). These TCRs come from a woman between 35 and 50 years old with alopecia areata. Some clones in this sample may be carry-over from other donors' samples.

This clonotype was detected many times. The J gene is TRBJ2-1, the V gene TRBV7-9; the D gene is possibly TRBD2 (5 bases). This CDR3 has 13 residues. V lost 1 base and J lost 10, with 11 bases in between. Germline CDR1 SEHNR, CDR2 FQNEAQ (reference sequence). CDR3 sequence reads: CASSLEGSGEQFF. In DNA form, the CDR3 reads TGTGCCAGCAGCTTAGAAGGATCGGGGGAGCAGTTCTTC.

Only a few counts were recorded for this clonotype. This rearrangement joins TRBV30 to TRBJ2-3; 9 nucleotides match TRBD2. Trimming at V came to 0 bases and at J to 1 base, leaving 5 bases not matched to a gene. Germline V CDR1 and CDR2: GTSNPN, SVGIG (reference sequence). This CDR3 has 16 residues. CDR3 sequence: CAWSVRRGGRTDTQYF. For the CDR3, the DNA is TGTGCCTGGAGTGTACGGCGGGGGGGCCGCACAGATACGCAGTATTTT.